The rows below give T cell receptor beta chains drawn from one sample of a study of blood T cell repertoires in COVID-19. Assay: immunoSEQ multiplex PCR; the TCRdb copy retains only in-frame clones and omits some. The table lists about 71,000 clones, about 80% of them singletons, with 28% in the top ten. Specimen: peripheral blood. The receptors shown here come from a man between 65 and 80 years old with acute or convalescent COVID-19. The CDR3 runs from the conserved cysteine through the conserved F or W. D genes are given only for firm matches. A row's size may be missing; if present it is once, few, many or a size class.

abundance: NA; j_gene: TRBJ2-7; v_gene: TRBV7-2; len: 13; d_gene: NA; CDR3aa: CASSLVARYEQYF; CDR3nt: TGTGCCAGCAGCTTAGTGGCTCGTTACGAGCAGTACTTC
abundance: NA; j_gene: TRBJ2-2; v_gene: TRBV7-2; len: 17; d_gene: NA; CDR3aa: CASSLVRTRRVTGELFF; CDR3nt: TGTGCCAGCAGCTTAGTTAGAACTAGAAGGGTTACCGGGGAGCTGTTTTTT
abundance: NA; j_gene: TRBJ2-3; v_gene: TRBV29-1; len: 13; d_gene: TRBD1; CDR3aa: CSVERTGSDTQYF; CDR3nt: TGCAGCGTTGAGAGGACAGGGTCAGATACGCAGTATTTT
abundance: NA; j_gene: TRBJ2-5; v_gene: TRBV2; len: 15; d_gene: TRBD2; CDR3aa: CASSRTSGRQETQYF; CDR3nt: TGTGCCAGCAGCAGGACTAGCGGGAGGCAAGAGACCCAGTACTTC
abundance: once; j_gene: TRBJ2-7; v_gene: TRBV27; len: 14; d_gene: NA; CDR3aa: CASSLLGRPYEQYF; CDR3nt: TGTGCCAGCAGTTTATTGGGGCGCCCCTACGAGCAGTACTTC
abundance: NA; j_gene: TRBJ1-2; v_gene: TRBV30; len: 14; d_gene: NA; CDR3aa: CAWTNRVVGYGYTF; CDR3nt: TGTGCCTGGACTAACAGGGTAGTAGGCTATGGCTACACCTTC
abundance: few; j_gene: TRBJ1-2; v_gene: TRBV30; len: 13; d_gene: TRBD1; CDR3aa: CAWSVQGVYGYTF; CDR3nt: TGTGCCTGGAGTGTACAGGGGGTCTATGGCTACACCTTC
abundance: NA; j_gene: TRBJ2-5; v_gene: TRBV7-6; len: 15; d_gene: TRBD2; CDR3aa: CASSLVGLAGGTQYF; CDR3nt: TGTGCCAGCAGCTTAGTAGGACTAGCGGGAGGCACCCAGTACTTC
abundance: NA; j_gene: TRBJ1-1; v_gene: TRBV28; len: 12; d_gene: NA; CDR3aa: CASRYRRTEAFF; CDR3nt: TGTGCCAGCAGGTACCGGAGGACTGAAGCTTTCTTT
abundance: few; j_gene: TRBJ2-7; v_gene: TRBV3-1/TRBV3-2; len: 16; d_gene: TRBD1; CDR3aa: CASSQRKQGSLYEQYF; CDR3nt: TGTGCCAGCAGCCAAAGGAAACAGGGGTCCCTCTACGAGCAGTACTTC
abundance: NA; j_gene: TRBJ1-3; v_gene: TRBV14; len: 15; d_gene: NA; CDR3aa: CASSQVPWRGDTIYF; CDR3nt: TGTGCCAGCAGCCAAGTCCCCTGGCGTGGAGACACCATATATTTT
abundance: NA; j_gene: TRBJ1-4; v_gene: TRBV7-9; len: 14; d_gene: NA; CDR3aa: CASSFSGGYEKLFF; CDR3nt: TGTGCCAGCAGCTTTTCGGGCGGGTATGAAAAACTGTTTTTT
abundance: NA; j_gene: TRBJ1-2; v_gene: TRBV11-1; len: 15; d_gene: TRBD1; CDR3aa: CASSSKDRGDYGYTF; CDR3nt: TGTGCCAGCAGCTCAAAGGACAGGGGTGACTATGGCTACACCTTC
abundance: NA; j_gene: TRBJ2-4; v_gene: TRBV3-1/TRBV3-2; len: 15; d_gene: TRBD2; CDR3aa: CASSRPSGMGNIQYF; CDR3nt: TGTGCCAGCAGCCGGCCTAGCGGGATGGGAAACATTCAGTACTTC
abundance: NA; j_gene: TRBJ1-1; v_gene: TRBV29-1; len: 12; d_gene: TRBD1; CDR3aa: CSVRQGNTEAFF; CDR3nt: TGCAGCGTCCGACAGGGGAACACTGAAGCTTTCTTT
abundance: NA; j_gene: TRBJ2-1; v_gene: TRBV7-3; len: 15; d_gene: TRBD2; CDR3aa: CASSLKAGGWIEQFF; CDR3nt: TGTGCCAGCAGCTTAAAGGCGGGAGGCTGGATTGAGCAGTTCTTC
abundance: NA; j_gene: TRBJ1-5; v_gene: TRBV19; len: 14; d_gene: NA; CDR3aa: CASSIDHSNQPQHF; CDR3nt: TGTGCCAGTAGTATAGACCATAGCAATCAGCCCCAGCATTTT
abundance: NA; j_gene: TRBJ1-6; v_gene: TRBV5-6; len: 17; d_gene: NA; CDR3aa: CASSRTGVGLYNSPLHF; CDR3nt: TGTGCCAGCAGCCGGACGGGAGTGGGCCTCTATAATTCACCCCTCCACTTT
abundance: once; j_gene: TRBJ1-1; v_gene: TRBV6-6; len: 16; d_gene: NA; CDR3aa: CASSYISGGRVTEAFF; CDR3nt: TGTGCCAGCAGTTACATTAGCGGGGGGCGGGTCACTGAAGCTTTCTTT
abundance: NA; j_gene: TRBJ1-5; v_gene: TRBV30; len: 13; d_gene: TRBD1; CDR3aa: CAWSGDRDQPQHF; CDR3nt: TGTGCCTGGAGTGGGGACAGGGATCAGCCCCAGCATTTT
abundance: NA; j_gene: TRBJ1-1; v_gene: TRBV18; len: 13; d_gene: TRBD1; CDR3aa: CASLAGGRTEAFF; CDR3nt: TGTGCCAGCTTAGCAGGGGGACGCACTGAAGCTTTCTTT
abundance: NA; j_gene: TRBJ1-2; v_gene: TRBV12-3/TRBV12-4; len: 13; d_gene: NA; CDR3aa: CASSLAVDYGYTF; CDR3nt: NA
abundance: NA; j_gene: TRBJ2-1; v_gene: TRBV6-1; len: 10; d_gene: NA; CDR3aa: CASSELEQFF; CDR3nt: TGTGCCAGCAGTGAACTTGAGCAGTTCTTC
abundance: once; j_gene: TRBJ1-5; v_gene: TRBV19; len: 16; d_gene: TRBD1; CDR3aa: CASSTPGQGARQPQHF; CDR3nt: TGTGCCAGTAGTACCCCGGGACAGGGGGCGAGACAGCCCCAGCATTTT
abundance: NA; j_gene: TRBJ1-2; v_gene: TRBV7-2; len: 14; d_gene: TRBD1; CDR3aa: CASSQGQGNYGYTF; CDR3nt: TGTGCCAGCAGCCAAGGACAGGGTAACTATGGCTACACCTTC
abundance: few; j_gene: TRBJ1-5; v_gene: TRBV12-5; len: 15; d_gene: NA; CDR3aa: CASGLGQGRNQPQHF; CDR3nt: TGTGCTAGTGGTTTGGGGCAGGGTAGGAATCAGCCCCAGCATTTT
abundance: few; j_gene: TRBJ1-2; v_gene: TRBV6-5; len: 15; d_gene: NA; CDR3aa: CASSQQEPANYGYTF; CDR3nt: TGTGCCAGCAGTCAACAGGAGCCAGCTAACTATGGCTACACCTTC
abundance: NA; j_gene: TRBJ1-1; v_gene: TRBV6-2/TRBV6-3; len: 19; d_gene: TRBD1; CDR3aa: CASSYPSDRDIVMNTEAFF; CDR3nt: TGTGCCAGCAGTTACCCATCGGACAGGGACATTGTCATGAACACTGAAGCTTTCTTT
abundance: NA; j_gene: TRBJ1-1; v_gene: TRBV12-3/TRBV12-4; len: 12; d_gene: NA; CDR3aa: CASRGGGAEAFF; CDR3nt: TGTGCCAGCAGGGGGGGAGGGGCTGAAGCTTTCTTT
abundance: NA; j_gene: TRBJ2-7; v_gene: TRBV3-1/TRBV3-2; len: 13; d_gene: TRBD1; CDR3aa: CASGQGPGYEQYF; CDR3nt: TGTGCCAGCGGACAGGGGCCAGGGTACGAGCAGTACTTC
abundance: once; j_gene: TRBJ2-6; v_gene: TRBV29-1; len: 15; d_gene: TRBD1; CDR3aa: CSAGQGFGGANVLTF; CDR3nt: TGCAGCGCCGGACAGGGTTTCGGTGGGGCCAACGTCCTGACTTTC
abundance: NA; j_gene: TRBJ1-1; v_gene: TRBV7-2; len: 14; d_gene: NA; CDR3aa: CASSFGQQNTEAFF; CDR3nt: TGTGCCAGCAGCTTCGGACAGCAGAACACTGAAGCTTTCTTT
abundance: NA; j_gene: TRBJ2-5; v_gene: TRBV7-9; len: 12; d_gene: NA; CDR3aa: CASSLREETQYF; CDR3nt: TGTGCCAGCAGCTTAAGAGAAGAGACCCAGTACTTC
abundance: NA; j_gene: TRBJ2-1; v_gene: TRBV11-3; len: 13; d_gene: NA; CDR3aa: CASSVQGKGEQFF; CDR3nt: TGTGCCAGCAGCGTACAGGGCAAGGGTGAGCAGTTCTTC
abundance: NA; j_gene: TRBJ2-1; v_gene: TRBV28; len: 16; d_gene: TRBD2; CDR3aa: CASSLWVAGGHNEQFF; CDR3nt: TGTGCCAGCAGTTTATGGGTAGCGGGAGGCCACAATGAGCAGTTCTTC
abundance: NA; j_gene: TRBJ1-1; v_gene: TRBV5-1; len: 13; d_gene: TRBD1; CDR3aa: CASSLQQGAEAFF; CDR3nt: TGCGCCAGCAGTCTTCAACAGGGGGCTGAAGCTTTCTTT
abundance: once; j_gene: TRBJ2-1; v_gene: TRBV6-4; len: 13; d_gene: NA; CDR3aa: CASSLGVRDEQFF; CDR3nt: TGTGCCAGCAGTCTGGGAGTTCGGGATGAGCAGTTCTTC
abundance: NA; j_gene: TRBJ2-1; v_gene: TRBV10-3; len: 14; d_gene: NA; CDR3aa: CAIRPSGAKGEQFF; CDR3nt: TGTGCCATCAGGCCAAGTGGGGCAAAGGGTGAGCAGTTCTTC
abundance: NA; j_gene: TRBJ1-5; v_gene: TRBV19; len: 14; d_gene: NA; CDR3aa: CASSGTFPNQPQHF; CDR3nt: TGTGCCAGTAGTGGGACTTTCCCCAATCAGCCCCAGCATTTT
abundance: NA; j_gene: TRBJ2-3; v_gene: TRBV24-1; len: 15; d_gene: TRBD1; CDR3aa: CATGEGTGDADTQYF; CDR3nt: TGTGCCACCGGGGAGGGGACAGGGGACGCAGATACGCAGTATTTT
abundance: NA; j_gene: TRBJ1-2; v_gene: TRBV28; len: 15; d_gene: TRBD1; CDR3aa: CASSWIGQELYGYTF; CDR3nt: TGTGCCAGCAGTTGGATCGGACAGGAGCTCTATGGCTACACCTTC
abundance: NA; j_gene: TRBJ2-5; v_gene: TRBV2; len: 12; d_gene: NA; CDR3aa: CASSQARETQYF; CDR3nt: TGTGCCAGCAGTCAGGCGCGAGAGACCCAGTACTTC
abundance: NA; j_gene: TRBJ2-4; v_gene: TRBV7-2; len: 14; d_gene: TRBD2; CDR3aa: CASSISGSQNIQYF; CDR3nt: TGTGCCAGCAGCATTAGCGGGAGCCAAAACATTCAGTACTTC
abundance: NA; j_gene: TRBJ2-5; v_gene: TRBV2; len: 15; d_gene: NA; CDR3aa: CASRLARERMETQYF; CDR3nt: TGTGCCAGCAGGCTAGCGCGTGAGCGTATGGAGACCCAGTACTTC
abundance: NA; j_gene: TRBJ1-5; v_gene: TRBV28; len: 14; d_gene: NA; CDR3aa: CATLSGAPSRTQHF; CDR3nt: TGTGCCACCCTATCAGGGGCGCCTTCGCGGACCCAGCATTTT
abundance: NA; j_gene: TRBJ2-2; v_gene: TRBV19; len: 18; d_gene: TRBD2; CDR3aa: CASSSLTSGRANTGELFF; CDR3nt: TGTGCCAGTAGTAGCCTGACTAGCGGGAGGGCGAACACCGGGGAGCTGTTTTTT
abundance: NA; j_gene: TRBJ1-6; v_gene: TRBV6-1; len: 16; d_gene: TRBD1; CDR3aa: CASSEDRVAYNSPLHF; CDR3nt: TGTGCCAGCAGTGAGGACAGGGTTGCCTATAATTCACCCCTCCACTTT
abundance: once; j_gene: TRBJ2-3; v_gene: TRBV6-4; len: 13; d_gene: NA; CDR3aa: CAPQGASTDTQYF; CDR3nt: TGTGCCCCCCAGGGCGCTAGCACAGATACGCAGTATTTT
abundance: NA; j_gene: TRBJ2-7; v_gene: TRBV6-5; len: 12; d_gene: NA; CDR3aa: CASHRASYEQYF; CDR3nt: TGTGCCAGCCACAGGGCCTCCTACGAGCAGTACTTC
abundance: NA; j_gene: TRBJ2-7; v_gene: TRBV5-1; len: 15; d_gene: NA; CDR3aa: CASSFRLSGLYEQYF; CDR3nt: TGCGCCAGCAGCTTTCGGCTTAGCGGTCTCTACGAGCAGTACTTC
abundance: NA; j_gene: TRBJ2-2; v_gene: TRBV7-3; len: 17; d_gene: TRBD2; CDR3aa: CASSLGTSGSDTGELFF; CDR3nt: TGTGCCAGCAGCCTCGGGACTAGCGGGAGCGATACCGGGGAGCTGTTTTTT
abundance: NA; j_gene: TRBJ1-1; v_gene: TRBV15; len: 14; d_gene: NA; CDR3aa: CATSRDYQGTEAFF; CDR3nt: TGTGCCACCAGCAGAGATTATCAGGGCACTGAAGCTTTCTTT
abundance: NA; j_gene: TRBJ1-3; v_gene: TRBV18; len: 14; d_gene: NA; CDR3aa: CASSPPGLRNTIYF; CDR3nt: TGTGCCAGCTCACCACCGGGACTAAGAAACACCATATATTTT
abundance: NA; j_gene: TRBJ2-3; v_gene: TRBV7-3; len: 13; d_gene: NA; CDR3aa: CASSLTGPDTQYF; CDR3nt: TGTGCCAGCAGCTTAACGGGGCCAGATACGCAGTATTTT
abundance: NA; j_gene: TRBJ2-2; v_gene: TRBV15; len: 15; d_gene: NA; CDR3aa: CATSMGRGPTGELFF; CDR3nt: TGTGCCACCAGCATGGGGCGAGGCCCCACCGGGGAGCTGTTTTTT
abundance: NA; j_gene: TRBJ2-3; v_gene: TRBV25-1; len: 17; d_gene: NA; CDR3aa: CASSEGTAGALTDTQYF; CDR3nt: TGTGCCAGCAGTGAGGGGACAGCGGGAGCCCTCACAGATACGCAGTATTTT
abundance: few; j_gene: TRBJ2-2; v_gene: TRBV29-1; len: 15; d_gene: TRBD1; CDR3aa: CSVAPTGGFTGELFF; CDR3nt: TGCAGCGTTGCCCCGACAGGGGGCTTCACCGGGGAGCTGTTTTTT
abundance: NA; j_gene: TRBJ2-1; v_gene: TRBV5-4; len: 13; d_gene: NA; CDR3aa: CASSLESGDEQFF; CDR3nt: TGTGCCAGCAGCTTGGAGTCGGGAGATGAGCAGTTCTTC
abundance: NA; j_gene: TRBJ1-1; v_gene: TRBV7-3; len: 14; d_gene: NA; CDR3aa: CASSPGGMNTEAFF; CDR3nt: TGTGCCAGCAGCCCCGGGGGAATGAACACTGAAGCTTTCTTT